The T cell receptor (beta chain) under discussion was sequenced for a study of blood T cell repertoires in COVID-19. Overall study: Sample material is recorded as cDNA or gDNA derived from T cells, B-cell-depleted T cells, or PBMCs.

Libraries were prepared by immunoSEQ multiplex PCR; TCRdb keeps only in-frame clonotypes and omits some of them. The sample includes roughly 92,000 clones, about 89% of them seen just once. The CDR3 is 12 residues long. V was pared by 6 bases and J by 6 bases, with 9 bases between. Sequenced input: peripheral blood. The TCR originated in a human donor with acute or convalescent COVID-19. The donor label of this sample is uncertain. V and J are TRBV12-3 or TRBV12-4 and TRBJ1-5; no firm D call. The CDR3 loop is CASSPDSQPQHF. The DNA of the CDR3 is TGTGCCAGCAGCCCAGACTCTCAGCCCCAGCATTTT.